This note documents a single T cell receptor (beta chain) sequence. Its antigen is not identified. These data are taken from a study of OX40 agonist ivuxolimab in advanced cancers. Study outcomes and limitations: In general, CD8+ T cells held more expanded clones than CD4+ did, on average.

The CDR3 sequence is 15 residues long. CDR1 ENHRY and CDR2 SYGVKD come from the germline V gene. J gave up 5 bases and V 10 bases, and 11 bases lay outside the gene matches. Profiling relied on immunoSEQ multiplex PCR, and the TCRdb table lists in-frame clones only, not all of them. The repertoire holds more than 20,000 clones, with 88% as singletons. V gene TRBV10-3 combines with J gene TRBJ1-6, with 7 bases matching TRBD1. The specimen comprised CD4+ or CD8+ T cells sorted from blood, sampled in a trial of the OX40 agonist ivuxolimab. This TCR came from an adult with an advanced solid tumor such as melanoma, head and neck, liver or kidney cancer. The chain's CDR3 is CATNPSGTDNSPLHF. CDR3 DNA: TGTGCCACCAACCCTTCCGGGACAGATAATTCACCCCTCCACTTT.